Listed below are T cell receptor beta chains from one sample, sequenced in a study of blood T cells in healthy people across ages. TCRdb independently ran MiXCR on the 5' RACE reads; one entry per CDR3 protein. The sample contains about 780,000 distinct CDR3 sequences, around a quarter of which appear only once. A further study also used this sample, focusing on T cells of mothers and their children.

Source material: blood. Every receptor here comes from a boy between 10 and 17 years old in good health. Both conserved end residues are part of each CDR3. Each record gives: CDR3 DNA, CDR3 protein, V gene, D gene, J gene, clone size. D genes are given only for firm matches. Clone size is stated in some rows and not others, as once, few, many or a class when expanded.

TGTGCCAGCAGTTTCAGAAAAGACGGTTACACTGAAGCTTTCTTT,CASSFRKDGYTEAFF,TRBV12-3/TRBV12-4,-,TRBJ1-1,-
TGCGCCAGCAGCCAAAACGGGAGGGCCTCCAACGAGCAGTACTTC,CASSQNGRASNEQYF,TRBV4-1,TRBD2,TRBJ2-7,-
TGCGCCAGCAGGCTAATGGGAAGCTCCTACAATGAGCAGTTCTTC,CASRLMGSSYNEQFF,TRBV5-1,-,TRBJ2-1,few
TGTGCCATCAGTGAGAGTAGCGGGGGGCTGGGAGAGCAGTTCTTC,CAISESSGGLGEQFF,TRBV10-3,TRBD2,TRBJ2-1,-
TGTGCCAGCAGTTCCCCCCCGGGGCAGGGATTAGATACGCAGTATTTT,CASSSPPGQGLDTQYF,TRBV28,-,TRBJ2-3,-
TGCAGTGCCCTACGGGGGGGCCCTAGTTCCTACGAGCAGTACTTC,CSALRGGPSSYEQYF,TRBV20-1,TRBD2,TRBJ2-7,few
TGTGCCAGCAGTGCCATTTTCGGGGGCAGTAAGTACTTC,CASSAIFGGSKYF,TRBV12-3/TRBV12-4,-,TRBJ2-7,once
TGTGCCTGGAGCAGCGGGGCAGGAGATACGCAGTATTTT,CAWSSGAGDTQYF,TRBV30,TRBD2,TRBJ2-3,-
TGTGCCAGCACCTCCCTGACAGGGGGTCAGCCCCAGCATTTT,CASTSLTGGQPQHF,TRBV28,TRBD1,TRBJ1-5,few
TGTGCCAGCAGCCAAGATTGGAGGGGAAGTACAGATACGCAGTATTTT,CASSQDWRGSTDTQYF,TRBV3-1,-,TRBJ2-3,-
TGCGCCAGCAGCCGAGAACAGGGGGGCGCAACCAAAAACATTCAGTACTTC,CASSREQGGATKNIQYF,TRBV4-1,TRBD1,TRBJ2-4,-
TGTGCCAGCAGCTTACCATGGAGCTCCTATAATTCACCCCTCCACTTT,CASSLPWSSYNSPLHF,TRBV11-2,-,TRBJ1-6,few
TGCGCCAGCAGCTTGGATCCAGGGAGCAATGAGCAGTTCTTC,CASSLDPGSNEQFF,TRBV5-1,-,TRBJ2-1,few
TGCGCCAGCAGCTTCCCGGGTTCTGGGGCCAACGTCCTGACTTTC,CASSFPGSGANVLTF,TRBV5-1,-,TRBJ2-6,many
TGTGCCAGTTTCCCCGGGGGCGCAACTAATGAAAAACTGTTTTTT,CASFPGGATNEKLFF,TRBV9,-,TRBJ1-4,-
TGTGCCAGCAGCGGGGCAGAGGCCAGGGCTTTCTACGAGCAGTACTTC,CASSGAEARAFYEQYF,TRBV3-1,-,TRBJ2-7,few
TGTGCCAGCAGTTCATCCCTCCCGGGGGAGGATGAAAAACTGTTTTTT,CASSSSLPGEDEKLFF,TRBV12-3/TRBV12-4,-,TRBJ1-4,many
TGTGCCAGCAGGAAGGGCATGGGCTTGGAGACCCAGTACTTC,CASRKGMGLETQYF,TRBV6-2/TRBV6-3,-,TRBJ2-5,-
TGCGCCAGCAGCTTTAGGGCCGATGGGACTGAAGCTTTCTTT,CASSFRADGTEAFF,TRBV5-1,-,TRBJ1-1,few
TGTGCCAGCAGTCCTCGGGCCTTGGGGTACTATGGCTACACCTTC,CASSPRALGYYGYTF,TRBV12-3/TRBV12-4,-,TRBJ1-2,-
TGCAGTTCAGCTAGCGGGGGGCCCGGCTACAATGAGCAGTTCTTC,CSSASGGPGYNEQFF,TRBV29-1,TRBD2,TRBJ2-1,few
TGTGCCATCAGTGAGTCGGGGACTAGCTCGGATACGCAGTATTTT,CAISESGTSSDTQYF,TRBV10-3,TRBD2,TRBJ2-3,few
TGTGCCAGCAGCCCCTCAGATACGTCCGATGAGCAGTTCTTC,CASSPSDTSDEQFF,TRBV6-5,-,TRBJ2-1,few
TGTGCCAGCAGCCAAGATATGAACGGCTACGAGCAGTACTTC,CASSQDMNGYEQYF,TRBV3-1,-,TRBJ2-7,-
TGTGCCAGCAGCCAGGATAAACTAGCGGGCATACAAGAGACCCAGTACTTC,CASSQDKLAGIQETQYF,TRBV3-1,TRBD2,TRBJ2-5,few
TGCGCCAGCAGCCCTGGACAGGGACCTAATGAAAAACTGTTTTTT,CASSPGQGPNEKLFF,TRBV5-1,TRBD1,TRBJ1-4,many
TGTGCCAGCACCTTACGGCGGGCCCAAGAGACCCAGTACTTC,CASTLRRAQETQYF,TRBV13,-,TRBJ2-5,few
TGCAATGCTAGTATGACGACATGGTACCAAGAGACCCAGTACTTC,CNASMTTWYQETQYF,TRBV20-1,-,TRBJ2-5,-
TGCAGTGCTAGAGATCTGGCAGACGGACGGACCCAGTACTTC,CSARDLADGRTQYF,TRBV20-1,-,TRBJ2-5,-
TGTGCCGGTTCGCAGAAAACGAACACCGGGGAGCTGTTTTTT,CAGSQKTNTGELFF,TRBV6-5,-,TRBJ2-2,-
TGCAGCGTTGAAAAGGAGTTGAACACTGAAGCTTTCTTT,CSVEKELNTEAFF,TRBV29-1,-,TRBJ1-1,few
TGCAGTGCTAGAGAAGGATGGTTCGATGAGCAGTTCTTC,CSAREGWFDEQFF,TRBV20-1,-,TRBJ2-1,-
TGCAGCGTTGCTGGGGGCGGAGATACGCAGTATTTT,CSVAGGGDTQYF,TRBV29-1,-,TRBJ2-3,-
TGTGCCACCAGTGTCCCGACAGCCCTCTTAGATGAGCAGTTCTTC,CATSVPTALLDEQFF,TRBV24-1,-,TRBJ2-1,once
TGTGCCAGCAGCGGGGGTAGGAACACTGAAGCTTTCTTT,CASSGGRNTEAFF,TRBV7-9,-,TRBJ1-1,-
TGTGCCACCAGAGATCGGACGGGGACTTACGAGCAGTACTTC,CATRDRTGTYEQYF,TRBV15,-,TRBJ2-7,-
TGTGCCAGCAGCTTCCTGGTACAAGAGACCCAGTACTTC,CASSFLVQETQYF,TRBV7-2,-,TRBJ2-5,-
TGTGCCAGCAGCCCCGCCGGGACAGCTAACGAGCAGTACTTC,CASSPAGTANEQYF,TRBV3-1,TRBD1,TRBJ2-7,few
TGCAGTGCTAGTAGCGGGGGGGCGGGGGAGACCCAGTACTTC,CSASSGGAGETQYF,TRBV20-1,TRBD2,TRBJ2-5,-
TGTGCCAGCAGCTTTTCCCCGCGCGAGCAGTACTTC,CASSFSPREQYF,TRBV11-2,-,TRBJ2-7,-
TGTGCCAGCAGCCAAGATACCCCATTGGCAGTAAACACCGGGGAGCTGTTTTTT,CASSQDTPLAVNTGELFF,TRBV3-1,-,TRBJ2-2,few
TGTGCCAGCAGCTTGAATAGCGGGGGGGCCTTCCAAGAGACCCAGTACTTC,CASSLNSGGAFQETQYF,TRBV7-6,TRBD2,TRBJ2-5,once
TGTGCCAGCAGCTTAGTGGGGACTGGAACTGAGGCTTTCTTT,CASSLVGTGTEAFF,TRBV11-2,-,TRBJ1-1,few
TGTGCCAGCAGTTTACGGGGGCTCTCTGGAAACACCATATATTTT,CASSLRGLSGNTIYF,TRBV12-3/TRBV12-4,-,TRBJ1-3,-
TGTGCCAGCAGTTTCCCGGGGGGAGGACAAGAGACCCAGTACTTC,CASSFPGGGQETQYF,TRBV12-3/TRBV12-4,TRBD2,TRBJ2-5,few
TGTGCCAGCAGATCCGGGACAGGGGACGGGAACGCTGAAGCTTTCTTT,CASRSGTGDGNAEAFF,TRBV28,TRBD1,TRBJ1-1,-
TGCGCCAGCAGCTTGGGACTAGCTGAGTCCAATGAGCAGTTCTTC,CASSLGLAESNEQFF,TRBV5-1,TRBD2,TRBJ2-1,once
TGTGCCAGCAGGGGACAGGGGGCGGAAGGTGAAGCTTTCTTT,CASRGQGAEGEAFF,TRBV7-2,TRBD1,TRBJ1-1,-
TGTGCCAGCAGCCAAGGGTACAACTATGGCTACACCTTC,CASSQGYNYGYTF,TRBV3-1,-,TRBJ1-2,-
TGTGCCAGCAGCGTAGAGGTACATGACGGCTACACCTTC,CASSVEVHDGYTF,TRBV9,-,TRBJ1-2,-
TGTGCCAGCAGTAAGCAAGGGACAGGGGGCGCGTCCGAGCAGTACTTC,CASSKQGTGGASEQYF,TRBV27,TRBD1,TRBJ2-7,few
TGCGCCAGCAGCAGGGACAGCCCTCCCTACAATGAGCAGTTCTTC,CASSRDSPPYNEQFF,TRBV4-1,TRBD1,TRBJ2-1,few
TGTGCCAGCCTGTCGACCCGGAGCTCCTACGAGCAGTACTTC,CASLSTRSSYEQYF,TRBV18,-,TRBJ2-7,-
TGTGCCAGCTCCCACCGGGACAGTAACAATTCACCCCTCCACTTT,CASSHRDSNNSPLHF,TRBV18,TRBD1,TRBJ1-6,-